These 28 T cell receptor beta chains were sequenced from one sample in a study of blood T cell repertoires in COVID-19. Clones were sequenced by immunoSEQ multiplex PCR, and TCRdb holds only the in-frame ones, with some missing. Of some 160,000 clones listed, 80% are singletons. What was sequenced was PBMCs or T cells enriched from blood (not recorded which). The receptors originated from a woman aged 60-75 years who had recovered from COVID-19.

The V gene is TRBV24-1, the J gene TRBJ2-5; 9 nucleotides agree with TRBD1. Trimming at V came to 4 bases and at J to 3 bases, leaving 8 bases not matched to a gene. Germline lookup yields CDR1 KGHDR and CDR2 SFDVKD. The CDR3 runs 16 residues. In nucleotides, the CDR3 is TGTGCCACCAGTGAAACCGGGACAGGGAGGAAAGAGACCCAGTACTTC. Amino acid sequence: CATSETGTGRKETQYF.

The chain employs TRBV18 and TRBJ2-7; tentatively, D is TRBD1 (6 bases). This CDR3 is 15 amino acids long. Trimming shortened V by 6 bases and J by 3 bases, and 18 bases separated the two germline ends. Germline V CDR1 and CDR2: KGHSH, LQKENI. The CDR3 sequence: CASSEQGSAGYEQYF. The CDR3 DNA reads TGTGCCAGCTCGGAACAGGGAAGTGCTGGCTACGAGCAGTACTTC. The variable domain in full, with the rest retrieved from reference TRBV18 and TRBJ2-7, is NAGVMQNPRHLVRRRGQEARLRCSPMKGHSHVYWYRQLPEEGLKFMVYLQKENIIDESGMPKERFSAEFPKEGPSILRIQQVVRGDSAAYFCASSEQGSAGYEQYFGPGTRLTVT.

The chain is built from TRBV6-5 and TRBJ2-5; 7 nucleotides line up with TRBD1. Germline CDR1 and CDR2: MNHEY and SVGAGI. Germline trimming cut 8 bases from V and 2 bases from J; bases unmatched to any gene: 5. There are 13 residues in the CDR3. The CDR3 region is CASGGQVQETQYF. In DNA form, the CDR3 reads TGTGCCAGCGGAGGACAGGTTCAAGAGACCCAGTACTTC.

This clone occurred a few times. The chain has TRBV7-8 and TRBJ2-5; 16 positions match TRBD2. This CDR3 has 17 residues. From germline, CDR1 is SGHVS and CDR2 FQNEAQ. The ends lost 5 bases at V and 5 bases at J; junction bases unmatched: 8. This CDR3 reads CASSRGTSGGAGETQYF. For the CDR3, the DNA is TGTGCCAGCAGCCGTGGGACTAGCGGGGGGGCGGGTGAGACCCAGTACTTC.

The V gene is TRBV2, the J gene TRBJ2-2; D might be TRBD2 (5 bases). The CDR3 spans 15 residues. Germline CDR1 SNHLY, CDR2 FYNNEI. V lost 7 bases and J 7 bases, leaving 19 bases between the germline ends. DNA for the CDR3: TGTGCCAGCACACCGAGGGTAGTTATTCGCGGGGAGCTGTTTTTT. Translation: CASTPRVVIRGELFF. Based on the CDR3 plus reference TRBV2 and TRBJ2-2, the full variable domain is EPEVTQTPSHQVTQMGQEVILRCVPISNHLYFYWYRQILGQKVEFLVSFYNNEISEKSEIFDDQFSVERPDGSNFTLKIRSTKLEDSAMYFCASTPRVVIRGELFFGEGSRLTVL.

V and J are TRBV14 and TRBJ2-3; maybe TRBD1 (6 bases). Germline lookup yields CDR1 SGHDN and CDR2 FVKESK. V was pared by 3 bases and J by 0 bases, with 10 bases between. The CDR3 runs 15 residues. DNA of the CDR3: TGTGCCAGCAGCCAGGACAGACTTAGCACAGATACGCAGTATTTT. Encoded protein: CASSQDRLSTDTQYF.

This chain joins TRBV6-1 and TRBJ2-7, with a weak D call TRBD1 (5 bases). The germline V and J ends were trimmed by 3 bases and 3 bases, with 15 bases remaining between them. This CDR3 comprises 15 residues. CDR1 is MNHNS, CDR2 SASEGT, per germline. CDR3 in DNA: TGTGCCAGCAGTGAGGGTCCAGGGTCCCTCTACGAGCAGTACTTC. Encoded protein: CASSEGPGSLYEQYF.

This clone was counted once. The chain couples TRBV6-5 to TRBJ1-5; D is unclear. CDR3 size: 13 residues. V shed 7 bases and J shed 4 bases, with 11 bases lying between them. Germline-derived CDR1 and CDR2 are MNHEY and SVGAGI. As DNA, the CDR3 is TGTGCCAGCACCCAAAACTTGAATCAGCCCCAGCATTTT. Protein product: CASTQNLNQPQHF.

The chain links TRBV2 to TRBJ1-2; a possible D gene is TRBD1 (6 bases). The CDR3 is 15 amino acids. Trimming pared 6 bases from V and 2 bases from J, leaving 16 bases between. Germline-derived CDR1 and CDR2 are SNHLY and FYNNEI. CDR3 loop: CASSAFGGANYGYTF. The DNA of the CDR3 is TGTGCCAGCAGCGCCTTCGGGGGGGCCAACTATGGCTACACCTTC.

The rearrangement links TRBV5-6 to TRBJ2-1; TRBD2 agrees at 10 bases. The CDR3 length is 15 residues. With V trimmed by 0 bases and J by 8 bases, 5 bases remained unmatched. Per the germline V gene, CDR1 is SGHDT and CDR2 is YYEEEE. CDR3 region: CASSLAPSGGDEQFF. The CDR3 DNA is TGTGCCAGCAGCTTGGCCCCTAGCGGGGGAGATGAGCAGTTCTTC.

The chain joins TRBV20-1 to TRBJ2-3, with a tentative D call TRBD2 (5 bases). This CDR3 comprises 15 residues. The germline CDR1 and CDR2 sequences are DFQATT and SNEGSKA (reference sequence). Between the trimmed V and J ends, which lost 3 bases and 0 bases, there was a span of 13 bases. CDR3: CSASPSQTSTDTQYF. The CDR3 DNA sequence: TGCAGTGCTAGTCCTAGCCAGACGAGCACAGATACGCAGTATTTT.

For the CDR3, the DNA is TGTGCCAGCAGCTGGCCCCGGGGAGGATCAAGCACAGATACGCAGTATTTT. As protein: CASSWPRGGSSTDTQYF. The chain recombines TRBV7-9 with TRBJ2-3; D possibly corresponds to TRBD2 (6 bases). The CDR3 runs to 17 residues. CDR1 and CDR2 from the germline V gene are SEHNR and FQNEAQ (reference sequence). V was clipped by 4 bases and J by 0 bases, with 17 bases between them.

The chain couples TRBV6-2 or TRBV6-3 to TRBJ2-3; 12 bases align to TRBD2. This CDR3 has 17 residues. The trim removed 1 base at V and 4 bases at J, leaving 6 bases unmatched. Germline V CDR1 and CDR2: MNHEY, SVGEGT. CDR3 nucleotide sequence: TGTGCCAGCAGTTACTTTCGGACTAGCGGGGAATCAGATACGCAGTATTTT. It is translated as CASSYFRTSGESDTQYF.

This clone was seen only once. The chain links TRBV3-1 (or the pseudogene TRBV3-2) to TRBJ1-1; 8 bases match TRBD1. The germline CDR1 and CDR2 sequences are LGHDT and YNNKEL (reference sequence). The CDR3 contains 14 residues. J lost 1 base, V lost 4 bases, and 2 bases had no gene match. CDR3 in amino acids: CASSRDRGNTEAFF. CDR3 nucleotides: TGTGCCAGCAGCCGCGACAGGGGGAACACTGAAGCTTTCTTT.

Only one count was recorded for this clone. The chain is built from TRBV6-5 and TRBJ2-7; 7 nucleotides agree with TRBD1. V trimming: 7 bases; J trimming: 6 bases; junction bases outside the gene matches: 9. CDR1 and CDR2 from the germline V gene are MNHEY and SVGAGI. This CDR3 comprises 13 residues. The CDR3 coding sequence is TGTGCCAGCAACCGGGACAGTGGGGCCGAGCAGTACTTC. Translation: CASNRDSGAEQYF.

This clone has only a few counts. V is TRBV10-2 and J is TRBJ1-5, with D perhaps TRBD1 (5 bases). This CDR3 contains 15 residues. Trimming cost V 3 bases and J 5 bases, with 14 bases left between them. Germline V CDR1 and CDR2: WSHSY, SAAADI. The DNA for the CDR3 is TGCGCCAGCAGTGACTCCGCAGGGCTTGATCAGCCCCAGCATTTT. This sequence encodes CASSDSAGLDQPQHF.

The chain links TRBV27 to TRBJ1-5; possible D gene TRBD1, 6 bases. The germline V gene has CDR1 MNHEY and CDR2 SMNVEV (reference sequence). CDR3 size: 14 residues. V was pared by 3 bases and J by 6 bases, with 12 bases between. CDR3 residues: CASSLVQGTQPQHF. In nucleotides, the CDR3 is TGTGCCAGCAGTTTGGTACAGGGAACTCAGCCCCAGCATTTT.

This clone occurred once. CDR3 sequence: CASRSLAYEQYF. CDR3 DNA: TGTGCCAGCAGGTCCCTAGCCTACGAGCAGTACTTC. The chain uses TRBV7-9 and TRBJ2-7; D gene ambiguous. The V end lost 6 bases, the J end lost 2 bases, and 8 bases lay between the germline ends. Per germline, CDR1 SEHNR and CDR2 FQNEAQ (reference sequence). The CDR3 consists of 12 residues.

The genes are TRBV14 and TRBJ2-3; the D gene is possibly TRBD1 (6 bases). V lost 4 bases and J 9 bases, leaving 17 bases between the germline ends. CDR3 length: 14 residues. Per the germline V gene, CDR1 is SGHDN and CDR2 is FVKESK. CDR3 DNA sequence: TGTGCCAGCAGCCGAGATCTACAGGGCTTAACGCAGTATTTT. It specifies CASSRDLQGLTQYF.

The genes are TRBV7-2 and TRBJ2-3; weak D call: TRBD2 (7 bases). Germline-derived CDR1 and CDR2 are SGHTA and FQGNSA. CDR3 length: 14 residues. V was pared by 5 bases and J by 4 bases, with 13 bases between. The CDR3 bases are TGTGCCAGCAGCACCTGGGGGGGCGCAGATACGCAGTATTTT. Translating gives CASSTWGGADTQYF.

The V call is TRBV5-4, the J call TRBJ2-5; D gene ambiguous. The CDR3 has 15 residues. V was clipped by 5 bases and J by 6 bases, with 20 bases between them. CDR1 and CDR2 from the germline V gene are SGHNT and YYREEE (reference sequence). The CDR3: CASRPSWAGTQTQYF. CDR3 nucleotides: TGTGCCAGCAGGCCCTCTTGGGCAGGCACACAGACCCAGTACTTC.

The rearrangement links TRBV11-2 to TRBJ2-7; 7 nucleotides agree with TRBD2. The CDR3 is 15 amino acids. V shed 1 base, J shed 2 bases, and the junction held 5 bases outside the gene matches. CDR1 is SGHAT and CDR2 is FQNNGV in the germline V gene. The CDR3 sequence is CASSLVPGGTYEQYF. The CDR3 DNA reads TGTGCCAGCAGCTTAGTCCCGGGGGGAACCTACGAGCAGTACTTC.

The V call is TRBV19, the J call TRBJ2-7; no firm D call. The V and J ends lost 3 bases and 2 bases respectively, with 11 bases between them. Germline CDR1 and CDR2: LNHDA and SQIVND (reference sequence). The CDR3 totals 14 residues. The CDR3 bases are TGTGCCAGTAGTATCTCCGAAAACACCTACGAGCAGTACTTC. This codes for CASSISENTYEQYF.

This chain joins TRBV2 and TRBJ2-1, with D perhaps matching TRBD2 (6 bases). The CDR3 is 12 amino acids. From germline, CDR1 is SNHLY and CDR2 FYNNEI. V was trimmed by 6 bases and J by 5 bases, leaving 8 bases between them. CDR3 sequence (DNA): TGTGCCAGCAGCGGGAGCCACAATGAGCAGTTCTTC. This gives the protein CASSGSHNEQFF.

This clone was found once. J is TRBJ1-6 and V is TRBV5-4; TRBD1 aligns across 8 bases. This CDR3 region has 17 residues. Germline trimming cut 2 bases from V and 3 bases from J; bases unmatched to any gene: 7. CDR1 is SGHNT, CDR2 YYREEE, per germline (reference sequence). DNA of the CDR3: TGTGCCAGCAGCTTTCTACAGGGGGTTTACTATAATTCACCCCTCCACTTT. Translating it yields CASSFLQGVYYNSPLHF.

The rearrangement links TRBV19 to TRBJ2-7; 7 positions agree with TRBD1. CDR3 length: 13 amino acids. V lost 3 bases and J lost 3; bases outside the gene matches: 2. Germline values: CDR1 LNHDA, CDR2 SQIVND (reference sequence). CDR3 protein: CASSIRTGYEQYF. DNA of the CDR3: TGTGCCAGTAGTATCCGGACAGGCTACGAGCAGTACTTC.

Concerning this clone: At one end, the junction sequence differs from germline, possibly due to a read error. The chain carries TRBV14 and TRBJ1-2, with 7 nucleotides matching TRBD1. The germline V gene encodes CDR1 SGHDN and CDR2 FVKESK. There are 13 residues in the CDR3. The CDR3 sequence is CASSQVRTGGNIF. Written as DNA, the CDR3 is TGTGCCAGCAGCCAAGTTAGGACAGGCGGCAACATCTTC.

The gene calls are TRBV27 and TRBJ1-2, with TRBD1 identical over 10 bases. The trim removed 4 bases at V and 0 bases at J, leaving 5 bases unmatched. Germline V gives CDR1 MNHEY, CDR2 SMNVEV (reference sequence). The CDR3 spans 16 residues. The chain's CDR3 is CASSSGTGAPNYGYTF. The CDR3 DNA reads as TGTGCCAGCAGTTCCGGGACAGGGGCACCTAACTATGGCTACACCTTC.